This TCR beta chain is from a study of technical replicates of blood from several donors. Using immunoSEQ multiplex PCR, the repertoire was profiled, and TCRdb retains in-frame clones only, with some absent. The profile shows about 61,000 clones, almost 97% of them singletons. Germline CDR1 reads MNHNS; CDR2 reads SASEGT. Losses at the gene ends were 4 bases for V and 7 bases for J; bases not matched to a gene: 9. This CDR3 is 15 amino acids long. Sample: T cells isolated from PBMCs. The chain uses TRBV6-1 and TRBJ2-1, with 8 positions matching TRBD1. The clonotype was recovered from a human donor in good health. CDR3 sequence (DNA): TGTGCCAGCAGTGTATCCGGACAGGGTCATAATGAGCAGTTCTTC. It encodes CASSVSGQGHNEQFF.